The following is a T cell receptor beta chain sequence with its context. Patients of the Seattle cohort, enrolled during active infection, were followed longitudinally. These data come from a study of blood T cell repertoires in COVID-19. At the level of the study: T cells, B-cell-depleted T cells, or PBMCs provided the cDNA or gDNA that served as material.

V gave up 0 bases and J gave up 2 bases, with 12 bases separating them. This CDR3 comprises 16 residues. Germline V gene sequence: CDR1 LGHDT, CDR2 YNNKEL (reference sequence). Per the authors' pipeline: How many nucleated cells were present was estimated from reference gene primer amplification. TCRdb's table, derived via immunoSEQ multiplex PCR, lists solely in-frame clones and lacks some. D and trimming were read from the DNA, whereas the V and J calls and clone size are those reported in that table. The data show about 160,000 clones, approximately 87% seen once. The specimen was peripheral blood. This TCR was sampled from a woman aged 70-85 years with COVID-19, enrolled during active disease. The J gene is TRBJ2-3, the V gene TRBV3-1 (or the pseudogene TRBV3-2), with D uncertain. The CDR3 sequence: CASSQDSRPPTDTQYF. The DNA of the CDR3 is TGTGCCAGCAGCCAAGATAGCAGACCACCCACAGATACGCAGTATTTT.